The T cell receptor (beta chain) under discussion was sequenced for a study of monozygotic twins with inflammatory bowel disease (dated by TCRdb to between 2018 and 2020). Notes on the research overall: The full study comprised some 30 monozygotic twin pairs: nine German pairs (four IBD-concordant, five IBD-discordant) and 19 IBD-discordant Danish pairs. The search for disease-associated traits relied mainly on comparing IBD patients with their genetically identical healthy co-twins within discordant pairs. Each individual had, on average, about 151 000 unique TCRalpha sequences and 181 000 unique TCRbeta sequences available for analysis. General study outcomes and caveats: Distinction between different T cell subtypes could not be achieved in the analysis. No single strong signal or clonotype linked to IBD turned up in the results, so the idea that one exists was not supported. Because patients received different immunosuppressive treatments, the repertoires may have picked up extra background noise and variability between individuals. Compared with healthy twins, IBD patients had fewer clonotypes in common with other individuals, a difference most pronounced in patients showing signs of disease activity. Measured by the inverse Simpson index, TCRbeta repertoire diversity was lower in IBD patients than in their healthy co-twins. Repertoire similarity did not differ between concordant and discordant twins, which could be due to limited statistical power.

Of note for this clonotype: Its antigen is currently not known.

Taken from cysteine to phenylalanine, the CDR3 has 15 residues. A DNA sequence was not provided. The germline V gene gives CDR1 as SQVTM and CDR2 as ANQGSEA. A 2.5 ml peripheral blood sample was drawn into PAXgene tubes per donor and stored at -80°C. Without any T cell sorting, total RNA was extracted from whole blood using the PAXgene blood miRNA kit on an automated QIAcube. Peripheral blood from monozygotic twin pairs who were concordant or discordant for inflammatory bowel disease underwent deep TCRalpha and TCRbeta repertoire profiling using unique molecular barcoding. Smoking habits were recorded for all twin pairs, with individuals classified as current, former or never smokers. Receptor amplification or capture employed 5' RACE. The input for every TCR library was 3,500 to 4,000 ng of total RNA. For each sample, cDNA was synthesized in eight separate reactions using SMARTScribe reverse transcriptase. During cDNA synthesis, unique molecular identifiers containing a 6-nucleotide sample barcode were introduced by template switching. Two nested PCRs of about 17 and 10 cycles amplified the TCRalpha and TCRbeta cDNA, and bead purification followed each PCR. Before amplification, the cDNA was treated with uracil DNA-glycosylase and purified using the QIAquick PCR purification kit. The second PCR added Illumina TruSeq-compatible adapters along with sample-specific barcodes. Library quality and concentration were checked on TapeStation and Qubit, and libraries were pooled at about 4.9 ng each. The pooled libraries were sequenced with 2 x 100 bp reads and custom sequencing primers on an Illumina HiSeq2500 single-index Rapid Run. For the original study's pipeline: UMI-based consensus assembly with MiGEC version 1.2.6 was used to correct PCR and sequencing errors. V(D)J alignment, clonotype assembly and CDR3 extraction were performed with MiXCR version 2.1.1. Gene usage, clonotype sharing and MAIT/NKT TCR abundance were normalised by analysing the top 1000, 10 000 and 20 000 clonotypes per sample. After downsampling to 27 000 UMIs, diversity was calculated as the inverse Simpson index using the vegan R package. Statistical testing used paired Mann-Whitney U tests on the discordant twin pairs and applied Benjamini-Hochberg correction for multiple testing. TCRdb reprocessed the reads; each CDR3 protein sequence makes one entry, and DNA is unavailable. The V and J calls shown here were made by TCRdb, not taken from the authors' results. This sample's clone table shows some 99,000 distinct CDR3 sequences. The ten top clones hold around 11% of the sample.

The clonotype was recovered from a human donor with ulcerative colitis or Crohn's disease, or a healthy co-twin of an affected twin (not recorded which). The chain is made from TRBV29-1 and TRBJ2-7; TCRdb selects TRBD2, and the lack of DNA leaves this call unchecked. The sample was blood. CDR3 sequence: CSVGRRRPTSYEQYF.